The present entry profiles one TCR beta chain with its context. Other DNA sequences within the sample encode an identical CDR3. The sample belongs to a study of blood T cell repertoires in COVID-19. Study overall: T cells, B-cell-depleted T cells, or PBMCs provided the cDNA or gDNA that served as material.

Original handling: The assay estimated nucleated cells by amplifying reference gene primers. Using immunoSEQ multiplex PCR, the repertoire was profiled, and TCRdb retains in-frame clones only, with some absent. V, J and clone size were drawn from that table, and D and trimming were deduced from the DNA. The sample records about 160,000 clones, roughly 84% being singletons. The V end was cut by 5 bases, the J end by 0 bases, with 8 bases between. The CDR3 has 14 residues. Germline-derived CDR1 and CDR2 are SGHTA and FQGNSA. The chain couples TRBV7-2 to TRBJ2-1; no firm D call. This TCR was sampled from a woman older than 75 with active or convalescent COVID-19. What was sequenced was peripheral blood. CDR3 amino acids: CASSPPSSYNEQFF. CDR3 in DNA: TGTGCCAGCAGCCCCCCGAGCTCCTACAATGAGCAGTTCTTC. Variable domain in full (rest from reference TRBV7-2 and TRBJ2-1): GAGVSQSPSNKVTEKGKDVELRCDPISGHTALYWYRQSLGQGLEFLIYFQGNSAPDKSGLPSDRFSAERTGGSVSTLTIQRTQQEDSAVYLCASSPPSSYNEQFFGPGTRLTVL.